One and the same sample provided the 20 T cell receptor beta chains below, sequenced in a study of cytomegalovirus exposure and HLA in healthy donors. PCR was performed using 60 Vbeta and 13 Jbeta primers. Only in-frame clones appear in the TCRdb table, and some are missing; sequencing was by immunoSEQ multiplex PCR. The data hold about 180,000 clones, with over 65% observed a single time. The sequenced sample was PBMCs. The source of these receptors is a woman aged 55-75 years in good health and CMV-seropositive.

The rearrangement uses TRBV27 and TRBJ2-5, with 14 bases lining up with TRBD2. J was trimmed by 7 bases and V by 2 bases; bases with no gene match: 6. The CDR3 runs to 16 residues. Germline V gene sequence: CDR1 MNHEY, CDR2 SMNVEV (reference sequence). CDR3 region: CASSLVGTSGSGTQYF. The DNA of the CDR3 is TGTGCCAGCAGTTTAGTGGGGACTAGCGGGAGCGGGACCCAGTACTTC.

This chain links TRBV5-4 with TRBJ1-4; tentative D call: TRBD1 (6 bases). Trimming removed 6 bases from V and 0 bases from J, with 9 bases in between. Germline V CDR1 and CDR2: SGHNT, YYREEE (reference sequence). This CDR3 contains 14 residues. The CDR3 reads CASKGGSTNEKLFF. The CDR3 region has the DNA TGTGCCAGCAAAGGGGGATCAACTAATGAAAAACTGTTTTTT. Variable domain in full (rest from reference TRBV5-4 and TRBJ1-4): ETGVTQSPTHLIKTRGQQVTLRCSSQSGHNTVSWYQQALGQGPQFIFQYYREEENGRGNFPPRFSGLQFPNYSSELNVNALELDDSALYLCASKGGSTNEKLFFGSGTQLSVL.

This chain joins TRBV7-2 and TRBJ2-5; D is uncertain. In germline, CDR1 is SGHTA, CDR2 FQGNSA. CDR3 size: 13 residues. The V end was cut by 7 bases, the J end by 3 bases, with 12 bases between. CDR3 region: CASTYRDEETQYF. CDR3 sequence (DNA): TGTGCCAGCACCTACCGTGATGAAGAGACCCAGTACTTC. Drawing the rest from reference TRBV7-2 and TRBJ2-5, the complete variable domain is GAGVSQSPSNKVTEKGKDVELRCDPISGHTALYWYRQSLGQGLEFLIYFQGNSAPDKSGLPSDRFSAERTGGSVSTLTIQRTQQEDSAVYLCASTYRDEETQYFGPGTRLLVL.

This clone was counted between two and nine times. The CDR3 here is CASSPLGQYSSYEQYF. CDR3 in DNA: TGTGCCAGCTCACCACTGGGACAGTACTCCTCCTACGAGCAGTACTTC. The rearrangement uses TRBV18 and TRBJ2-7, with TRBD1 matching over 7 bases. Per germline, CDR1 KGHSH and CDR2 LQKENI. The CDR3 extends over 16 amino acids. J was trimmed by 0 bases and V by 1 base; bases with no gene match: 6.

This clone has more than one count but fewer than ten. This chain uses TRBV19 with TRBJ2-2, with TRBD1 matching 7 bases. The CDR3 extends over 13 amino acids. Germline trimming cut 3 bases from V and 6 bases from J; bases unmatched to any gene: 1. The germline CDR1 and CDR2 sequences are LNHDA and SQIVND (reference sequence). The CDR3, as DNA: TGTGCCAGTAGTATTAGGGGGCCCGGGGAGCTGTTTTTT. It codes for CASSIRGPGELFF.

The chain recombines TRBV27 with TRBJ2-3; TRBD2 aligns across 15 bases. Germline V gene data show CDR1 as MNHEY and CDR2 as SMNVEV (reference sequence). J gave up 5 bases and V 6 bases, and 12 bases lay outside the gene matches. The CDR3 length is 18 residues. DNA for the CDR3: TGTGCCAGCAGCCCTAGACCCGGACTAGCGGGGGGGCGAGATACGCAGTATTTT. This sequence encodes CASSPRPGLAGGRDTQYF.

The rearrangement joins TRBV2 to TRBJ2-7; perhaps TRBD1 as D (6 bases). Germline V gene data show CDR1 as SNHLY and CDR2 as FYNNEI. Deletions cut 9 bases from V and 0 bases from J, with 15 bases between. This CDR3 is built from 14 residues. CDR3: CASIFRGSSYEQYF. CDR3 coding DNA: TGTGCCAGTATTTTCAGGGGCAGCTCCTACGAGCAGTACTTC. Looking up the rest from reference TRBV2 and TRBJ2-7 gives the full variable domain: EPEVTQTPSHQVTQMGQEVILRCVPISNHLYFYWYRQILGQKVEFLVSFYNNEISEKSEIFDDQFSVERPDGSNFTLKIRSTKLEDSAMYFCASIFRGSSYEQYFGPGTRLTVT.

The gene calls are TRBV5-1 and TRBJ2-3; 7 bases match TRBD1. The CDR3 spans 14 residues. The ends lost 3 bases at V and 2 bases at J; junction bases unmatched: 3. Germline values: CDR1 SGHRS, CDR2 YFSETQ. CDR3 DNA: TGCGCCAGCAGCTCGGGACAGTCCACAGATACGCAGTATTTT. This codes for CASSSGQSTDTQYF. Looking up the rest from reference TRBV5-1 and TRBJ2-3 gives the full variable domain: KAGVTQTPRYLIKTRGQQVTLSCSPISGHRSVSWYQQTPGQGLQFLFEYFSETQRNKGNFPGRFSGRQFSNSRSEMNVSTLELGDSALYLCASSSGQSTDTQYFGPGTRLTVL.

V usage is TRBV10-3 and J usage is TRBJ1-2, with D perhaps matching TRBD1 (5 bases). The germline gives CDR1 ENHRY, CDR2 SYGVKD. V was cut by 6 bases and J by 5 bases, with 16 bases left in between. The CDR3 covers 14 residues. The CDR3: CAIRGVGSGYGYTF. In DNA, the CDR3 is TGTGCCATCAGGGGTGTTGGGTCAGGGTATGGCTACACCTTC.

The chain has TRBV7-2 and TRBJ1-4, with unresolved D. The CDR3 is 13 residues long. Trimming cost V 2 bases and J 8 bases, with 9 bases left between them. CDR1 and CDR2 (germline): SGHTA, FQGNSA. CDR3 DNA sequence: TGTGCCAGCAGCTTACAGGAAGGAGAAAAACTGTTTTTT. As protein: CASSLQEGEKLFF.

This chain uses TRBV9 with TRBJ2-1; 11 nucleotides line up with TRBD2. J lost 6 bases, V lost 0 bases, and 11 bases had no gene match. Germline V gene lookup returns CDR1 SGDLS and CDR2 YYNGEE. The CDR3 has 18 amino acids. CDR3 in amino acids: CASSVEGKLAGVFNEQFF. CDR3 in DNA: TGTGCCAGCAGCGTAGAGGGGAAACTAGCGGGAGTCTTCAATGAGCAGTTCTTC.

V and J are TRBV5-1 and TRBJ2-5; 8 bases match TRBD2. The CDR3 consists of 14 residues. CDR1 is SGHRS and CDR2 is YFSETQ in the germline V gene. Trimming cost V 7 bases and J 7 bases; bases outside gene matches: 12. The CDR3, as DNA: TGCGCCAGCCTCGAGGAGGGCGCGGGAGGGACCCAGTACTTC. Residues: CASLEEGAGGTQYF.

The rearrangement joins TRBV2 to TRBJ1-2, with 7 bases matching TRBD1. This CDR3 is 15 amino acids long. Germline CDR1 is SNHLY and CDR2 is FYNNEI. The V segment lost 6 bases and the J segment 5 bases; nucleotides outside the gene matches: 12. The CDR3 spells CASRVGTDPWYGYTF. DNA for the CDR3: TGTGCCAGCAGAGTCGGGACAGACCCTTGGTATGGCTACACCTTC.

The gene calls are TRBV27 and TRBJ1-6; D is possibly TRBD1 (6 bases). V was clipped by 2 bases and J by 13 bases, with 18 bases between them. The CDR3 sequence is 15 residues long. Per the germline V gene, CDR1 is MNHEY and CDR2 is SMNVEV (reference sequence). The CDR3 reads CASSLGRGGTSPLHF. CDR3 DNA: TGTGCCAGCAGTTTAGGGAGGGGGGGGACCTCCCCCCTCCACTTT.

The chain couples TRBV19 to TRBJ1-1; TRBD1 matches 7 bases. With V trimmed by 7 bases and J by 0 bases, 8 bases remained unmatched. From germline, CDR1 is LNHDA and CDR2 SQIVND (reference sequence). The CDR3 is 15 residues long. The CDR3 spells CASTTGTVMNTEAFF. DNA for the CDR3: TGTGCCAGTACAACCGGGACAGTTATGAACACTGAAGCTTTCTTT.

This clone was detected only a few times. J is TRBJ2-7 and V is TRBV5-1, with D uncertain. The V gene's germline CDR1 is SGHRS and CDR2 YFSETQ. The CDR3 totals 12 residues. V was pared by 0 bases and J by 2 bases, with 3 bases between. The CDR3 bases are TGCGCCAGCAGCTTGGAGCCCTACGAGCAGTACTTC. This encodes CASSLEPYEQYF.

The chain recombines TRBV18 with TRBJ2-3; 11 nucleotides line up with TRBD2. Germline assignment: CDR1 KGHSH and CDR2 LQKENI. This CDR3 comprises 16 residues. V lost 1 base and J lost 1; bases outside the gene matches: 1. The CDR3 loop reads CASSPLLAGGTDTQYF. The CDR3 region has the DNA TGTGCCAGCTCACCACTACTAGCGGGGGGCACAGATACGCAGTATTTT.

The J gene is TRBJ1-2, the V gene TRBV27; 11 bases map to TRBD1. V shed 5 bases, J shed 8 bases, and the junction held 7 bases outside the gene matches. CDR1 and CDR2 (germline): MNHEY, SMNVEV (reference sequence). CDR3 length: 14 amino acids. The chain's CDR3 is CASSLGTGGGGYTF. The CDR3 DNA is TGTGCCAGCAGTCTAGGGACAGGGGGAGGCGGCTACACCTTC.

This chain joins TRBV18 and TRBJ2-6; D unresolved. Trimming left V 1 base short and J 2 bases short, with 15 bases between. This CDR3 spans 18 amino acids. Germline loops: CDR1 KGHSH, CDR2 LQKENI. CDR3 loop: CASSPRMGDTPGANVLTF. The CDR3 DNA is TGTGCCAGCTCACCACGTATGGGCGATACACCTGGGGCCAACGTCCTGACTTTC. Filled out from reference TRBV18 and TRBJ2-6, the complete variable domain reads NAGVMQNPRHLVRRRGQEARLRCSPMKGHSHVYWYRQLPEEGLKFMVYLQKENIIDESGMPKERFSAEFPKEGPSILRIQQVVRGDSAAYFCASSPRMGDTPGANVLTFGAGSRLTVL.

This chain connects TRBV9 to TRBJ2-5; 11 bases fit TRBD1. V shed 4 bases, J shed 3 bases, and the junction held 8 bases outside the gene matches. Germline V CDR1 and CDR2: SGDLS, YYNGEE. This CDR3 comprises 16 residues. The CDR3: CASSYGQGASKETQYF. The CDR3 DNA is TGTGCCAGCAGCTATGGACAGGGGGCGTCTAAAGAGACCCAGTACTTC.